The 32 T cell receptor beta chains below all came from one sample that was sequenced in a study of CD8+ T cells in alopecia areata. Following extraction, RNA underwent reverse transcription to cDNA, which served as the sequencing template. Profiled with immunoSEQ multiplex PCR; TCRdb holds only in-frame clones, not every one. Of about 220,000 clones detected, about 57% appear once; the ten largest clones hold around 1.6%. Treatment reported: oral pan-JAK inhibitor, 5-10 mg twice daily. The sample consisted of CD4+ T cells sorted from blood, taken at week 4, from a patient treated with tofacitinib. All receptors come from a human donor with alopecia areata.

The J gene is TRBJ1-1, the V gene TRBV6-5, with D unclear. The CDR3 is made up of 13 amino acids. Germline V gives CDR1 MNHEY, CDR2 SVGAGI. The V and J ends lost 8 bases and 11 bases respectively, with 21 bases between them. The CDR3 sequence is CASGRDLRAGAFF. The CDR3 DNA reads TGTGCCAGCGGGAGAGACCTGAGGGCTGGGGCTTTCTTT.

The chain has TRBV7-2 and TRBJ2-2; maybe TRBD2 (6 bases). The CDR3 spans 14 residues. Trimming removed 2 bases at V and 4 bases at J, with 8 bases between. From germline, CDR1 is SGHTA and CDR2 FQGNSA. The CDR3 is CASSLKRVTGELFF. DNA for the CDR3: TGTGCCAGCAGCTTAAAGCGGGTCACCGGGGAGCTGTTTTTT.

The rearrangement links TRBV5-1 to TRBJ1-6; D gene unclear. The CDR3 loop spans 14 amino acids. V dropped 0 bases and J dropped 7 bases, with 8 bases sitting between them. The V gene's germline CDR1 is SGHRS and CDR2 YFSETQ. CDR3 DNA: TGCGCCAGCAGCTTGGTTAAGGAGAATTCACCCCTCCACTTT. Protein product: CASSLVKENSPLHF.

The rearrangement links TRBV5-1 to TRBJ2-2; D not certain. The CDR3 covers 14 residues. Trimming shortened V by 0 bases and J by 0 bases, and 3 bases separated the two germline ends. Germline assignment: CDR1 SGHRS and CDR2 YFSETQ. DNA for the CDR3: TGCGCCAGCAGCTTGGACCCGAACACCGGGGAGCTGTTTTTT. Translated: CASSLDPNTGELFF.

This clone was detected a few times. The chain combines TRBV7-9 with TRBJ2-7; 8 nucleotides match TRBD1. The junction had 7 bases not matched to a gene; V was cut back by 4 bases and J by 2 bases. CDR3 length equals 15 residues. Germline values: CDR1 SEHNR, CDR2 FQNEAQ (reference sequence). CDR3 sequence (DNA): TGTGCCAGCAGCTCCGAGACAGGGGCCCCCTACGAGCAGTACTTC. It is translated as CASSSETGAPYEQYF.

This clone was picked up many times. This sequence joins TRBV9 and TRBJ1-1; D call uncertain. Germline CDR1 reads SGDLS; CDR2 reads YYNGEE. This CDR3 contains 14 residues. V lost 0 bases and J 9 bases, leaving 15 bases between the germline ends. CDR3 sequence reads: CASSVAGRMEKAFF. For the CDR3, the DNA is TGTGCCAGCAGCGTAGCGGGGAGGATGGAAAAAGCTTTCTTT.

The chain carries TRBV15 and TRBJ1-2; D remains unclear. The CDR3 has 11 amino acids. Trimming pared 4 bases from V and 9 bases from J, leaving 9 bases between. The germline gives CDR1 LNHNV, CDR2 YYDKDF (reference sequence). CDR3 amino acids: CATSIQTSYTF. CDR3 bases: TGTGCCACCAGCATTCAAACTAGCTACACCTTC.

This clone was seen repeatedly, ten times or more. The chain recombines TRBV5-1 with TRBJ2-2, with D maybe TRBD2 (5 bases). Germline CDR1 reads SGHRS; CDR2 reads YFSETQ. Trimming took off 1 base at V and 6 bases at J, with 10 bases between the two ends. The CDR3 has 14 residues. The CDR3 coding sequence is TGCGCCAGCAGCTTGTCCCTAGCCGCCGGGGAGCTGTTTTTT. It is translated as CASSLSLAAGELFF.

CDR3 in amino acids: CASNLEGDNEQFF. The CDR3 nucleotides read TGTGCCAGCAACCTGGAAGGAGACAATGAGCAGTTCTTC. The rearrangement links TRBV2 to TRBJ2-1; D not certain. The CDR3 covers 13 residues. V was cut by 7 bases and J by 5 bases, with 12 bases left in between. The germline CDR1 and CDR2 sequences are SNHLY and FYNNEI.

V gene TRBV29-1 combines with J gene TRBJ1-1; maybe TRBD1 (6 bases). Trimming took 4 bases from V and 5 from J, leaving 17 bases between them. This CDR3 contains 14 residues. Germline CDR1 SQVTM, CDR2 ANQGSEA. The CDR3, as DNA: TGCAGCGTTGTTGTTTGGGGGGCACAGACTGAAGCTTTCTTT. Translating it yields CSVVVWGAQTEAFF.

This clone has at least ten counts. This chain joins TRBV30 and TRBJ1-2; D might be TRBD1 (5 bases). The V gene lost 7 bases and the J gene lost 4 bases, with 13 bases spanning the gap. Germline-derived CDR1 and CDR2 are GTSNPN and SVGIG (reference sequence). There are 12 residues in the CDR3. The CDR3 DNA reads TGTGCCTCCCTCGGAGGGGTCTATGGCTACACCTTC. Its protein product is CASLGGVYGYTF.

The chain combines TRBV5-1 with TRBJ1-4; 7 bases map to TRBD1. V trimming: 0 bases; J trimming: 8 bases; junction bases outside the gene matches: 10. CDR1 is SGHRS and CDR2 is YFSETQ in the germline V gene. This CDR3 is built from 16 residues. The CDR3, as DNA: TGCGCCAGCAGCTTGGCACAGGGGAGAGGTGGCGAAAAACTGTTTTTT. This translates into CASSLAQGRGGEKLFF.

The chain couples TRBV4-3 to TRBJ2-1; D is unclear. Germline V gives CDR1 LGHNA, CDR2 YSLEER. This CDR3 is 15 amino acids long. V dropped 4 bases and J dropped 0 bases, with 10 bases sitting between them. The CDR3 DNA reads TGCGCCAGCAGCCCAACAAGGGACTCCTACAATGAGCAGTTCTTC. It specifies CASSPTRDSYNEQFF.

The table lists this clone with many counts. The chain combines TRBV7-2 with TRBJ2-7, with D maybe TRBD1 (5 bases). Looked up from germline, CDR1 is SGHTA and CDR2 is FQGNSA. Deletions cut 5 bases from V and 1 base from J, with 9 bases between. This CDR3 is built from 13 residues. The CDR3 protein is CASSHGHSYEQYF. As DNA, the CDR3 is TGTGCCAGCAGCCATGGACATTCCTACGAGCAGTACTTC.

There are a few counts of this clone. The rearrangement links TRBV2 to TRBJ1-1; 8 positions match TRBD1. V dropped 8 bases and J dropped 4; count of bases not matched to a gene: 12. In germline, CDR1 is SNHLY, CDR2 FYNNEI. The CDR3 consists of 15 residues. The CDR3 DNA follows: TGTGCCAGCGGATATCGAGACAGGGGTGTCACTGAAGCTTTCTTT. This sequence encodes CASGYRDRGVTEAFF. The entire variable domain, with the rest obtained from reference TRBV2 and TRBJ1-1, is as follows: EPEVTQTPSHQVTQMGQEVILRCVPISNHLYFYWYRQILGQKVEFLVSFYNNEISEKSEIFDDQFSVERPDGSNFTLKIRSTKLEDSAMYFCASGYRDRGVTEAFFGQGTRLTVV.

This chain links TRBV30 with TRBJ2-7; D remains unclear. This CDR3 is 12 amino acids long. V was trimmed by 2 bases and J by 0 bases, leaving 5 bases between them. Per the germline V gene, CDR1 is GTSNPN and CDR2 is SVGIG (reference sequence). The chain's CDR3 is CAWSWDSYEQYF. The CDR3, as DNA: TGTGCCTGGAGTTGGGACTCCTACGAGCAGTACTTC.

This clone showed up just a few times. The chain combines TRBV2 with TRBJ1-2; D call uncertain. Trimming took off 8 bases at V and 7 bases at J, with 11 bases between the two ends. CDR1 and CDR2 (germline): SNHLY, FYNNEI. CDR3 length: 11 amino acids. The DNA of the CDR3 is TGTGCCAGCGTCAGAGACGGTGGCTACACCTTC. This sequence encodes CASVRDGGYTF.

This clone has a single count. V usage is TRBV18 and J usage is TRBJ1-2; D call uncertain. The CDR3 sequence is 13 residues long. Trimming pared 4 bases from V and 3 bases from J, leaving 9 bases between. The germline gives CDR1 KGHSH, CDR2 LQKENI. CDR3 coding DNA: TGTGCCAGCTCACGGAAGGGAGACTATGGCTACACCTTC. Its protein product is CASSRKGDYGYTF.

The chain recombines TRBV7-9 with TRBJ1-2; no reliable D call. Deletions cut 0 bases from V and 8 bases from J, with 16 bases between. The CDR3 spans 15 residues. The germline gives CDR1 SEHNR, CDR2 FQNEAQ (reference sequence). CDR3 region: CASSLANVEVPGYTF. In DNA form, the CDR3 reads TGTGCCAGCAGCTTAGCGAACGTGGAAGTACCCGGCTACACCTTC.

This clone has only a few counts. The J gene is TRBJ2-1, the V gene TRBV1; no DNA check was done on the table's D call, TRBD2. TRBV1 represents a pseudogene. This CDR3 has 16 amino acids. CDR3 nucleotides: TGCACCAGCAGCCCCCGGGGTAGCGGGGGGGACAATGAGCAGTTCTTC. It specifies CTSSPRGSGGDNEQFF.

The V call is TRBV29-1, the J call TRBJ2-4; 7 nucleotides align to TRBD2. V trimming: 4 bases; J trimming: 6 bases; junction bases outside the gene matches: 3. The CDR3 runs to 12 residues. Germline loops: CDR1 SQVTM, CDR2 ANQGSEA. The CDR3 sequence is CSVGGGRNIQYF. In DNA form, the CDR3 reads TGCAGCGTTGGCGGGGGTAGAAACATTCAGTACTTC.

This chain uses TRBV7-3 with TRBJ1-1; a weak D match, TRBD1 (5 bases). Germline values: CDR1 SGHTA, CDR2 FQGTGA. The CDR3 runs to 15 residues. The ends were cut back, 5 bases at V and 1 base at J, with 14 bases in the middle. The CDR3 spells CASSLLGGTNTEAFF. The DNA for the CDR3 is TGTGCCAGCAGCCTCTTGGGGGGAACGAACACTGAAGCTTTCTTT.

The chain couples TRBV30 to TRBJ2-1; D remains unclear. Per the germline V gene, CDR1 is GTSNPN and CDR2 is SVGIG (reference sequence). The CDR3 has 17 residues. V lost 8 bases, J lost 0 bases, and 23 bases lay in between. The CDR3 loop is CALQLSPTWSSYNEQFF. DNA for the CDR3: TGTGCCCTCCAATTATCCCCAACATGGAGCTCCTACAATGAGCAGTTCTTC.

This clone turned up a few times. The chain combines TRBV29-1 with TRBJ2-7, with D uncertain. The CDR3 runs to 13 residues. V was trimmed by 6 bases and J by 2 bases, leaving 14 bases between them. CDR1 and CDR2 (germline): SQVTM, ANQGSEA. CDR3 protein: CSVTRPLTYEQYF. CDR3 in DNA: TGCAGCGTCACTCGACCTCTAACCTACGAGCAGTACTTC.

V gene TRBV7-6 combines with J gene TRBJ2-3; weak D call: TRBD1 (6 bases). This CDR3 spans 18 amino acids. Germline V gene lookup returns CDR1 SGHVS and CDR2 FNYEAQ. Trimming left V 4 bases short and J 1 base short, with 21 bases between. The CDR3 here is CASSSTTVQAGGTDTQYF. Here the CDR3 DNA reads TGTGCCAGCAGCTCAACAACCGTCCAGGCAGGGGGCACAGATACGCAGTATTTT.

The chain uses TRBV30 and TRBJ1-2; no definite D call. CDR3 size: 13 residues. Germline CDR1 is GTSNPN and CDR2 is SVGIG (reference sequence). Between the trimmed V and J ends, which lost 0 bases and 12 bases, there was a span of 17 bases. CDR3 region: CAWSVGPTIQNTF. CDR3 bases: TGTGCCTGGAGTGTAGGCCCTACAATTCAAAACACCTTC. The entire variable domain, with the rest obtained from reference TRBV30 and TRBJ1-2, is as follows: SQTIHQWPATLVQPVGSPLSLECTVEGTSNPNLYWYRQAAGRGLQLLFYSVGIGQISSEVPQNLSASRPQDRQFILSSKKLLLSDSGFYLCAWSVGPTIQNTFGSGTRLTVV.

This clone turned up a few times. This chain uses TRBV19 with TRBJ2-2, with no clear D. This CDR3 comprises 14 residues. Deletions cut 7 bases from V and 2 bases from J, with 11 bases between. Germline CDR1 is LNHDA and CDR2 is SQIVND (reference sequence). The CDR3 DNA is TGTGCCAGTACCCTGGTGGCAAACACCGGGGAGCTGTTTTTT. It translates to CASTLVANTGELFF.

The genes are TRBV27 and TRBJ1-2; 7 nucleotides align to TRBD1. The J segment lost 5 bases and the V segment lost 6 bases, leaving 6 bases of the junction unmatched. Germline CDR1 reads MNHEY; CDR2 reads SMNVEV (reference sequence). This CDR3 spans 13 amino acids. CDR3 residues: CASSSGGPYGYTF. The CDR3 bases are TGTGCCAGCAGCTCAGGGGGTCCTTATGGCTACACCTTC.

The chain links TRBV5-1 to TRBJ1-1; D uncertain. The germline CDR1 and CDR2 sequences are SGHRS and YFSETQ. Trimming left V 3 bases short and J 3 bases short, with 9 bases between. The CDR3 length is 13 residues. The CDR3 loop reads CASSSEWDTEAFF. CDR3 nucleotide sequence: TGCGCCAGCAGCTCCGAGTGGGACACTGAAGCTTTCTTT.

This chain uses TRBV7-9 with TRBJ2-7, with D unresolved. CDR1 and CDR2 (germline): SEHNR, FQNEAQ (reference sequence). The CDR3 spans 12 residues. The germline V and J ends were trimmed by 5 bases and 5 bases, with 10 bases remaining between them. CDR3 protein: CASSKGTDEQYF. The CDR3, as DNA: TGTGCCAGCAGCAAGGGTACCGACGAGCAGTACTTC.

The V call is TRBV25-1, the J call TRBJ1-1, with 8 bases that match TRBD1. The junction had 5 bases not matched to a gene; V was cut back by 0 bases and J by 5 bases. Per the germline V gene, CDR1 is MGHDK and CDR2 is SYGVNS. This CDR3 region has 15 residues. CDR3 sequence reads: CASSEYRTGGTEAFF. The CDR3 region has the DNA TGTGCCAGCAGTGAATATCGCACAGGGGGTACTGAAGCTTTCTTT.

This clone has only a few counts. The chain links TRBV29-1 to TRBJ1-2; 7 bases map to TRBD1. This CDR3 comprises 12 residues. The junction had 6 bases not matched to a gene; V was cut back by 7 bases and J by 4 bases. Germline CDR1 is SQVTM and CDR2 is ANQGSEA. DNA of the CDR3: TGCAGCGACATGGACAGGACCTATGGCTACACCTTC. Translated: CSDMDRTYGYTF.